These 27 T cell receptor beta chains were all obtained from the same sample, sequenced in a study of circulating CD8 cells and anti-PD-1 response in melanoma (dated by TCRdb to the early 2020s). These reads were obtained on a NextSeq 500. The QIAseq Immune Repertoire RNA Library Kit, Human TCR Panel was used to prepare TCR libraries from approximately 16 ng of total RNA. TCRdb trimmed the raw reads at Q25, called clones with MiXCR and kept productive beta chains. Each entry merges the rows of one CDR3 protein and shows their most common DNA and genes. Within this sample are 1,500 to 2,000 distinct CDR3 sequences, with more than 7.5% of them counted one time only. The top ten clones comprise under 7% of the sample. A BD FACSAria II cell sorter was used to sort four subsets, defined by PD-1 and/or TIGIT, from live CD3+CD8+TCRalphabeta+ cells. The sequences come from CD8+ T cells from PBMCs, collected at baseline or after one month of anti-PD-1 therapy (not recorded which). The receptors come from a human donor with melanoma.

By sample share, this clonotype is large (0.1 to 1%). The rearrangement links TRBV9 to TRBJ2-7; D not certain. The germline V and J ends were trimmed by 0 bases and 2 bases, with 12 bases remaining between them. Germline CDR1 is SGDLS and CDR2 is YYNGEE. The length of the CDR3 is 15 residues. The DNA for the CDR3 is TGTGCCAGCAGCGTAGCGTCGGTTGGCCCCTACGAGCAGTACTTC. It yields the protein CASSVASVGPYEQYF.

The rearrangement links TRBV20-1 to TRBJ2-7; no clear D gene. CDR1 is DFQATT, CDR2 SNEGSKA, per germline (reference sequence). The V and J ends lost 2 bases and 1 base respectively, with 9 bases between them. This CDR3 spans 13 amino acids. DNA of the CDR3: TGCAGTGCTAGACTGGCGAGTTCCTACGAGCAGTACTTC. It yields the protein CSARLASSYEQYF.

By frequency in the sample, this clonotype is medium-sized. The CDR3 loop is CASSLETGAWETQYF. CDR3 nucleotides: TGTGCCAGCAGCTTAGAAACAGGGGCTTGGGAAACCCAGTACTTC. This rearrangement joins TRBV11-2 to TRBJ2-5; TRBD1 aligns across 7 bases. Germline CDR1 reads SGHAT; CDR2 reads FQNNGV. The V gene end was trimmed by 0 bases and the J gene end by 8 bases; junction bases not matched to a gene: 9. CDR3 size: 15 residues.

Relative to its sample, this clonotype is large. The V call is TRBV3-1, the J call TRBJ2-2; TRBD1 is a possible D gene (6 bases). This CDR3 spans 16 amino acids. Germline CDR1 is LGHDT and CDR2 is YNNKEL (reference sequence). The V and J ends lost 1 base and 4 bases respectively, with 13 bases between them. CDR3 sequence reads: CASSQGQGPTTGELFF. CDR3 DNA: TGTGCCAGCAGCCAAGGGCAGGGGCCCACCACCGGGGAGCTGTTTTTT.

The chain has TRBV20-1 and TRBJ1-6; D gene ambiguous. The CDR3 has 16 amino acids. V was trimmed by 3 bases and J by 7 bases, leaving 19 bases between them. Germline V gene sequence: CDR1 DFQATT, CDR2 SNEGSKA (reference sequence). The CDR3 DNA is TGCAGTGCTAGTTCCAGTAGTGAGGGATACAATTCACCCCTCCACTTT. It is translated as CSASSSSEGYNSPLHF.

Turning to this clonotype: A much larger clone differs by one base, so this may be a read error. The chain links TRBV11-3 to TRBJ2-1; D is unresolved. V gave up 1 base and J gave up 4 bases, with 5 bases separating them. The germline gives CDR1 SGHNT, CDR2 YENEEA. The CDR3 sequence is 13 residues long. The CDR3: CASSLVTYNEQFF. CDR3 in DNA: TGTGCCAGCAGCTTAGTAACTTACAATGAGCAGTTCTTC.

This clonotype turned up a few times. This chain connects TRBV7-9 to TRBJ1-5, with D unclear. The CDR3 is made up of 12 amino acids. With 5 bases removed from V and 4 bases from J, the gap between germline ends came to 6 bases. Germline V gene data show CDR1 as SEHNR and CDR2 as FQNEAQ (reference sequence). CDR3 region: CASSGGNQPQHF. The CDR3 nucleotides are TGTGCCAGCAGCGGAGGAAATCAGCCCCAGCATTTT.

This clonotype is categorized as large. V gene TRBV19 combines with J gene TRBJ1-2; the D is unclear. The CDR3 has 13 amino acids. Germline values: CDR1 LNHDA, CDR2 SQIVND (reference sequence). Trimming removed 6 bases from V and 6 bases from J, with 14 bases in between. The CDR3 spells CASSLGLGHGYTF. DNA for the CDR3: TGTGCCAGTAGCCTAGGGTTGGGCCATGGCTACACCTTC.

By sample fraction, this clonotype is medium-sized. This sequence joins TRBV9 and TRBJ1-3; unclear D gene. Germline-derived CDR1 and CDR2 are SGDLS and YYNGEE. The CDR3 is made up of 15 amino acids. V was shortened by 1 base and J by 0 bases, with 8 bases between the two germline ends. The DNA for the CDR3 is TGTGCCAGCAGCGTAACCGGAGACTCTGGAAACACCATATATTTT. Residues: CASSVTGDSGNTIYF. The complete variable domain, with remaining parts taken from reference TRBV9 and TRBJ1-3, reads DSGVTQTPKHLITATGQRVTLRCSPRSGDLSVYWYQQSLDQGLQFLIQYYNGEERAKGNILERFSAQQFPDLHSELNLSSLELGDSALYFCASSVTGDSGNTIYFGEGSWLTVV.

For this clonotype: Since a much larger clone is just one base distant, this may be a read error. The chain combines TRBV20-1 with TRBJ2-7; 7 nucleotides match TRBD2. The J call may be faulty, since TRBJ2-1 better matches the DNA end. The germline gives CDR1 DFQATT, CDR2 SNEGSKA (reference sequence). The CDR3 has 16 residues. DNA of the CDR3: TGCAGTGCTAGAGATAGAGTGCGGGGGACCCTCGGCGAGCAGTTCTTC. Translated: CSARDRVRGTLGEQFF.

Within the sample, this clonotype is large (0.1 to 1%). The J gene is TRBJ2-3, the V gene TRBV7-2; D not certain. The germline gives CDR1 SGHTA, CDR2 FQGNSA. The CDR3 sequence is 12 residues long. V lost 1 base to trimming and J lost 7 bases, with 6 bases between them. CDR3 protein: CASSLGGNTQYF. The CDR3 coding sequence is TGTGCCAGCAGCTTAGGTGGGAATACGCAGTATTTT.

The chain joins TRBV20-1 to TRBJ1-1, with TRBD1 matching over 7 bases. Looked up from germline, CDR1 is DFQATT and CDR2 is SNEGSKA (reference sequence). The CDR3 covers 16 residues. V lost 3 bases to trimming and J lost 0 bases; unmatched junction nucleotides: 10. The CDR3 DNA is TGCAGTGCTAGTTCCCCCTTACAGGGGCTGAACACTGAAGCTTTCTTT. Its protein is CSASSPLQGLNTEAFF.

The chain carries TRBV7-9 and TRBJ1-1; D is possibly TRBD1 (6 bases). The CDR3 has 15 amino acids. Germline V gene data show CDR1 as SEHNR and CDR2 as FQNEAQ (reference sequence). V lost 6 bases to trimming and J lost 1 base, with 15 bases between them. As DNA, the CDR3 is TGTGCCAGCAGTCCATGGGCGACAGGGAACACTGAAGCTTTCTTT. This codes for CASSPWATGNTEAFF.

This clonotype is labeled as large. The CDR3 region has the DNA TGTGCCAGCACCCCTAGTGAGCAGACCTACGAGCAGTACTTC. Its translation is CASTPSEQTYEQYF. The rearrangement uses TRBV2 and TRBJ2-7, with D unresolved. V was shortened by 7 bases and J by 2 bases, with 15 bases between the two germline ends. Germline CDR1 reads SNHLY; CDR2 reads FYNNEI. This CDR3 is built from 14 residues.

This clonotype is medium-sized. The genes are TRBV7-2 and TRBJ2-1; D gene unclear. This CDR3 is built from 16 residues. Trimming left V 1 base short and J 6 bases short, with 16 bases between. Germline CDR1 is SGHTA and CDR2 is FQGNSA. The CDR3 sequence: CASSLGFGLELNEQFF. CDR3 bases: TGTGCCAGCAGCTTAGGATTTGGGCTGGAACTCAATGAGCAGTTCTTC.

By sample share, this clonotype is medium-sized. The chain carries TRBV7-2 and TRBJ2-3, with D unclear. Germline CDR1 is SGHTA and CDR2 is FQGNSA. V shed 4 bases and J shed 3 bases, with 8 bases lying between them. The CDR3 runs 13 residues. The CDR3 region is CASSSDGTDTQYF. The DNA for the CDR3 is TGTGCCAGCAGCTCCGACGGGACAGATACGCAGTATTTT.

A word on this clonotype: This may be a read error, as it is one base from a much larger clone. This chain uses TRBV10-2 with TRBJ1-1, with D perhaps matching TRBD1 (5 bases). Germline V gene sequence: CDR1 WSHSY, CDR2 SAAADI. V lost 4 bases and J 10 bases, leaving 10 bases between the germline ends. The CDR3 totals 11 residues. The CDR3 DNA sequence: TGCGCCAGCAGTGGGGACTCTGTAGCTTTCTTT. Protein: CASSGDSVAFF.

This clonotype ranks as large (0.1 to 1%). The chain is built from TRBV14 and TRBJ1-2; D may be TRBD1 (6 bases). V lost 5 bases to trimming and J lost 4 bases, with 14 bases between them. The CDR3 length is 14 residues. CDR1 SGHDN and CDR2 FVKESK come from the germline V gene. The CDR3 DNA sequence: TGTGCCAGCAGCTTGGCGGACAGCATCTATGGCTACACCTTC. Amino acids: CASSLADSIYGYTF.

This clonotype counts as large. CDR3 coding DNA: TGTGCCAGCAGTGCCAGGGATCCAGATACGCAGTATTTT. Translation: CASSARDPDTQYF. The chain is built from TRBV6-2 or TRBV6-3 and TRBJ2-3, with a possible D match to TRBD1 (5 bases). V shed 5 bases and J shed 4 bases, with 10 bases lying between them. Per the germline V gene, CDR1 is MNHEY and CDR2 is SVGEGT. The CDR3 has 13 residues.

The CDR3 loop is CASSLGEAFF. DNA for the CDR3: TGTGCCAGCAGTTTGGGTGAAGCTTTCTTT. The rearrangement joins TRBV28 to TRBJ1-1; the D is unclear. The CDR3 spans 10 residues. Trimming removed 3 bases from V and 7 bases from J, with 3 bases in between. Germline lookup yields CDR1 MDHEN and CDR2 SYDVKM.

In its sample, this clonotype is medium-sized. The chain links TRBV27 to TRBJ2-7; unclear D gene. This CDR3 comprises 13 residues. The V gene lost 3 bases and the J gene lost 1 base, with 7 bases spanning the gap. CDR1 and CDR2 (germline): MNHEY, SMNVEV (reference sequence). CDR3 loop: CASSFGGSYEQYF. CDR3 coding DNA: TGTGCCAGCAGTTTTGGCGGTTCCTACGAGCAGTACTTC.

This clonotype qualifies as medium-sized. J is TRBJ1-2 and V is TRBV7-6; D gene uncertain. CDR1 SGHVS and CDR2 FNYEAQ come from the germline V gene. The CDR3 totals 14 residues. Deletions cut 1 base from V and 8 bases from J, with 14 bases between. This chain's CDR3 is CASSLGSGNDGYTF. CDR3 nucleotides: TGTGCCAGCAGCTTAGGATCCGGGAACGACGGCTACACCTTC.

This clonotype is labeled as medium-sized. This CDR3 reads CASGQGPLREQYF. As DNA, the CDR3 is TGTGCCAGTGGACAGGGCCCTTTGCGCGAGCAGTACTTC. The chain couples TRBV2 to TRBJ2-7, with 8 bases fitting TRBD1. The CDR3 runs 13 residues. V shed 9 bases and J 6 bases; nucleotides not matched to a gene: 10. The germline V gene encodes CDR1 SNHLY and CDR2 FYNNEI. Full variable domain (outside the CDR3, taken from reference TRBV2 and TRBJ2-7): EPEVTQTPSHQVTQMGQEVILRCVPISNHLYFYWYRQILGQKVEFLVSFYNNEISEKSEIFDDQFSVERPDGSNFTLKIRSTKLEDSAMYFCASGQGPLREQYFGPGTRLTVT.

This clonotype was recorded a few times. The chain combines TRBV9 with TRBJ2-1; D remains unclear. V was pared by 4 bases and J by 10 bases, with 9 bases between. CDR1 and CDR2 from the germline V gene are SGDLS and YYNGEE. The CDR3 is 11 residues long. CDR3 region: CASSIVREQFF. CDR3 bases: TGTGCCAGCAGCATCGTCCGGGAGCAGTTCTTC.

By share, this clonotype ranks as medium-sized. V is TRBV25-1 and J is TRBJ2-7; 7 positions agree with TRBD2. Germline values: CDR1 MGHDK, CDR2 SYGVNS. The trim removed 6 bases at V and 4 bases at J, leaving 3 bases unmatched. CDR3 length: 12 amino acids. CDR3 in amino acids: CASSPGGYEQYF. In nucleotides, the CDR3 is TGTGCCAGCAGCCCCGGGGGGTACGAGCAGTACTTC.

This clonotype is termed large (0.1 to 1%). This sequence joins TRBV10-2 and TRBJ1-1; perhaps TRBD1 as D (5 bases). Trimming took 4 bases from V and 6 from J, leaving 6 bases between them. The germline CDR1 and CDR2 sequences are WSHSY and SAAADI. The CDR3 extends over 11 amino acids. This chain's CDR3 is CASSGDSEAFF. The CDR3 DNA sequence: TGCGCCAGCAGTGGGGACTCTGAAGCTTTCTTT.

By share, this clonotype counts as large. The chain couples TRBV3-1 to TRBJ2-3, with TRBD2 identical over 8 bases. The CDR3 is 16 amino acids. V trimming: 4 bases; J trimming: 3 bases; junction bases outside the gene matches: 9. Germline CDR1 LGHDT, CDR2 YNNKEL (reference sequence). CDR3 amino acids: CASSRLSAGVTDTQYF. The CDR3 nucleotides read TGTGCCAGCAGCCGGCTCTCAGCGGGGGTTACAGATACGCAGTATTTT.